This TCR beta chain appears in the sequencing data of a study of cytomegalovirus exposure and HLA in healthy donors. CDR1 and CDR2 (germline): SEHNR, FQNEAQ (reference sequence). This CDR3 contains 15 residues. Trimming left V 3 bases short and J 5 bases short, with 16 bases between. PCR employed 60 Vbeta and 13 Jbeta primers. Clones were sequenced by immunoSEQ multiplex PCR, and TCRdb holds only the in-frame ones, with some missing. There are fewer than 250,000 clones in the sample; roughly 80% occur only once, and around 6% lies in the top ten. This clone was detected only once. What it binds is unknown. Whole-study findings and limits: In an earlier analysis, about 87% or about 30%: the productive usage of most TCR beta V segments. Association of fewer than 20,000 TCR beta sequences with HLA alleles was found at 0.05 false discovery rate in a later analysis. Sequencing had likely introduced a cluster of highly shared sequence variants as an artifact. A later analysis showed that HLA-associated TCR beta chains had undergone more clonal expansion than equally common others.

V and J are TRBV7-9 and TRBJ1-2; D unclear. The TCR comes from a man aged 35-49 years in good health and CMV-seropositive. The sequencing input was PBMCs. Written as DNA, the CDR3 is TGTGCCAGCAGCTTTTCGTCCAGCGGCAATTATGGCTACACCTTC. Translated: CASSFSSSGNYGYTF.